Shown below are 26 T cell receptor beta chains from a single sample sequenced in a study of beta chain features in type 1 diabetes. Every bit of the isolated RNA underwent reverse transcription, so sequencing read expressed TCRB transcripts. The table came from immunoSEQ multiplex PCR; TCRdb's copy has only in-frame clones and leaves some out. Of 230,000 or so clones listed, about a sixth are singletons. Antigen specificity for these receptors is unknown. Study-wide points: The study found moderately but significantly shorter TCRB CDR3s in all four CD4+ subsets of Type 1 diabetes patients.

Sequenced: naive CD4+ T cells from blood. The receptors come from a man aged 25-45 years with type 1 diabetes.

This clone was counted a few times. The CDR3 loop is CSVAALGTAEQYF. CDR3 DNA sequence: TGCAGCGTTGCGGCTCTAGGGACTGCCGAGCAGTACTTC. The J gene is TRBJ2-7, the V gene TRBV29-1, with a weak D call TRBD2 (6 bases). Germline V gene lookup returns CDR1 SQVTM and CDR2 ANQGSEA. The CDR3 has 13 amino acids. The V and J ends lost 4 bases and 6 bases respectively, with 16 bases between them.

This clone turned up a few times. The chain is built from TRBV2 and TRBJ2-5; D ambiguous. V was trimmed by 6 bases and J by 1 base, leaving 12 bases between them. CDR1 is SNHLY and CDR2 is FYNNEI in the germline V gene. The CDR3 runs 14 residues. The CDR3 loop reads CASRETVAQETQYF. CDR3 nucleotides: TGTGCCAGCAGGGAAACAGTGGCCCAAGAGACCCAGTACTTC.

This clone was picked up a small number of times. The rearrangement joins TRBV10-3 to TRBJ2-6; D is ambiguous. Germline values: CDR1 ENHRY, CDR2 SYGVKD. The CDR3 extends over 13 amino acids. Between the trimmed V and J ends, which lost 7 bases and 0 bases, there was a span of 4 bases. The CDR3 bases are TGTGCCATCATGGGCTCTGGGGCCAACGTCCTGACTTTC. Protein sequence: CAIMGSGANVLTF.

This clone was detected a few times. This sequence joins TRBV28 and TRBJ1-1; no reliable D call. The V gene's germline CDR1 is MDHEN and CDR2 SYDVKM. This CDR3 has 14 amino acids. V shed 8 bases and J shed 0 bases, with 13 bases lying between them. Here the CDR3 reads CASSQGQMNTEAFF. The CDR3 coding sequence is TGTGCCAGCTCCCAAGGGCAGATGAACACTGAAGCTTTCTTT. The complete variable domain, with remaining parts taken from reference TRBV28 and TRBJ1-1, reads DVKVTQSSRYLVKRTGEKVFLECVQDMDHENMFWYRQDPGLGLRLIYFSYDVKMKEKGDIPEGYSVSREKKERFSLILESASTNQTSMYLCASSQGQMNTEAFFGQGTRLTVV.

This clone was found a few times. Other DNA sequences within the sample encode an identical CDR3. The chain joins TRBV30 to TRBJ2-7, with TRBD2 matching over 7 bases. Per germline, CDR1 GTSNPN and CDR2 SVGIG (reference sequence). V trimming: 0 bases; J trimming: 6 bases; junction bases outside the gene matches: 5. CDR3 length: 13 amino acids. The CDR3 sequence: CAWSVRPGGEQYF. The CDR3 DNA follows: TGTGCCTGGAGTGTACGGCCGGGAGGCGAGCAGTACTTC.

The rearrangement links TRBV11-1 to TRBJ2-1, with a possible D match to TRBD1 (6 bases). Germline CDR1 reads SGHAT; CDR2 reads FQDESV (reference sequence). This CDR3 has 12 residues. V was cut by 5 bases and J by 10 bases, with 12 bases left in between. CDR3 sequence reads: CASSPQGLEQFF. DNA of the CDR3: TGTGCCAGCAGCCCCCAGGGGCTAGAGCAGTTCTTC.

The chain links TRBV19 to TRBJ2-3; D remains unclear. The length of the CDR3 is 14 residues. Germline V CDR1 and CDR2: LNHDA, SQIVND (reference sequence). The germline V and J ends were trimmed by 4 bases and 2 bases, with 10 bases remaining between them. The CDR3 region is CASSRVGFTDTQYF. The CDR3, as DNA: TGTGCCAGTAGTAGAGTCGGGTTCACAGATACGCAGTATTTT.

This clone was observed a few times. The rearrangement links TRBV30 to TRBJ1-2, with D uncertain. The germline V gene has CDR1 GTSNPN and CDR2 SVGIG (reference sequence). Trimming pared 2 bases from V and 8 bases from J, leaving 15 bases between. The CDR3 loop spans 13 amino acids. For the CDR3, the DNA is TGTGCCTGGAGTTCAGGTGCTACCAGGGGCTACACCTTC. As protein: CAWSSGATRGYTF.

This clone turned up a few times. Written as DNA, the CDR3 is TGTGCCACGAATCCCGGCCTTCAAGAGACCCAGTACTTC. This translates into CATNPGLQETQYF. The V and J genes are TRBV7-9 and TRBJ2-5; D call uncertain. The ends were cut back, 10 bases at V and 2 bases at J, with 14 bases in the middle. Germline V lookup: CDR1 SEHNR, CDR2 FQNEAQ (reference sequence). The CDR3 covers 13 residues.

This clone turned up a few times. This chain joins TRBV5-4 and TRBJ2-7; 11 bases map to TRBD1. Germline assignment: CDR1 SGHNT and CDR2 YYREEE (reference sequence). This CDR3 is 15 amino acids long. Unmatched junction bases numbered 8, after V lost 4 bases and J lost 5 bases. For the CDR3, the DNA is TGTGCCAGCAGCCTGCGGACAGGGGGCTATAACGAGCAGTACTTC. It encodes CASSLRTGGYNEQYF.

The chain carries TRBV5-1 and TRBJ2-5; D is perhaps TRBD1 (5 bases). CDR1 and CDR2 (germline): SGHRS, YFSETQ. This CDR3 is 14 amino acids long. V dropped 5 bases and J dropped 5 bases, with 16 bases sitting between them. As DNA, the CDR3 is TGCGCCAGCAGGTGGGCAGGGATTGAGGAGACCCAGTACTTC. Residues: CASRWAGIEETQYF.

This clone has just a few counts. The chain has TRBV29-1 and TRBJ2-5; 7 nucleotides line up with TRBD2. This CDR3 spans 14 amino acids. Per germline, CDR1 SQVTM and CDR2 ANQGSEA. After removal of 6 bases from V and 1 base from J, the junction contained 8 bases not matched to a gene. CDR3 residues: CSVAPRLAQETQYF. The CDR3 DNA is TGCAGCGTAGCCCCTAGACTAGCCCAAGAGACCCAGTACTTC.

As regards this clone: Within the sample, other DNA sequences also encode this same CDR3. The chain joins TRBV28 to TRBJ2-7; no definite D call. The ends were cut back, 5 bases at V and 2 bases at J, with 4 bases in the middle. The germline V gene encodes CDR1 MDHEN and CDR2 SYDVKM. This CDR3 region has 11 residues. The CDR3 region has the DNA TGTGCCAGCAGTCTGGCCTACGAGCAGTACTTC. Protein sequence: CASSLAYEQYF.

For the CDR3, the DNA is TGCAGCGCCCTGCCCCCGGCTGGCGAGCAGTACTTC. It specifies CSALPPAGEQYF. This rearrangement joins TRBV29-1 to TRBJ2-7, with D hard to call. The CDR3 extends over 12 amino acids. V lost 7 bases and J 6 bases, leaving 16 bases between the germline ends. Germline V gene lookup returns CDR1 SQVTM and CDR2 ANQGSEA.

This clone was recorded many times. The sample carries other DNA sequences with the same CDR3. V usage is TRBV7-2 and J usage is TRBJ2-7; D uncertain. CDR3 length equals 11 residues. Between the trimmed V and J ends, which lost 3 bases and 0 bases, there was a span of 0 bases. The germline gives CDR1 SGHTA, CDR2 FQGNSA. CDR3 sequence reads: CASSFSYEQYF. The CDR3 bases are TGTGCCAGCAGCTTCTCCTACGAGCAGTACTTC.

This clone has just one count. The chain joins TRBV5-1 to TRBJ2-7, with TRBD1 matching 11 bases. CDR1 and CDR2 from the germline V gene are SGHRS and YFSETQ. CDR3 length: 15 residues. Germline trimming cut 4 bases from V and 2 bases from J; bases unmatched to any gene: 5. The CDR3 sequence: CASSLGDRGTYEQYF. The CDR3 DNA is TGCGCCAGCAGCCTCGGGGACAGGGGGACCTACGAGCAGTACTTC.

CDR3 nucleotide sequence: TGCAGCTCGAAGGGGAGTCCGGGCACAGATACGCAGTATTTT. Protein sequence: CSSKGSPGTDTQYF. The chain uses TRBV29-1 and TRBJ2-3; D might be TRBD1 or TRBD2, each matching 5 bases. Trimming shortened V by 8 bases and J by 1 base, and 16 bases separated the two germline ends. CDR1 and CDR2 from the germline V gene are SQVTM and ANQGSEA. CDR3 length equals 14 residues.

This clone was detected only a few times. CDR3 sequence: CASSAPMGTQYF. The CDR3 DNA sequence: TGTGCCAGCAGCGCGCCCATGGGTACGCAGTATTTT. V gene TRBV7-2 combines with J gene TRBJ2-3, with D uncertain. V was trimmed by 5 bases and J by 8 bases, leaving 11 bases between them. The CDR3 covers 12 residues. Germline assignment: CDR1 SGHTA and CDR2 FQGNSA.

The chain links TRBV4-2 to TRBJ2-1, with 12 nucleotides matching TRBD2. V shed 3 bases and J 6 bases; nucleotides not matched to a gene: 3. The CDR3 totals 15 residues. CDR1 is LGHNA, CDR2 YNFKEQ, per germline. DNA for the CDR3: TGTGCCAGCAGCCAGCCGGGACTAGCGGGCAATGAGCAGTTCTTC. This gives the protein CASSQPGLAGNEQFF.

This clone has just a few counts. J is TRBJ2-1 and V is TRBV15, with 10 nucleotides matching TRBD1. CDR1 and CDR2 from the germline V gene are LNHNV and YYDKDF (reference sequence). The V segment lost 0 bases and the J segment 9 bases; nucleotides outside the gene matches: 8. CDR3 length equals 16 residues. This CDR3 reads CATSRDGGTGAIEQFF. CDR3 DNA: TGTGCCACCAGCAGAGATGGCGGGACAGGGGCCATTGAGCAGTTCTTC.

The chain combines TRBV5-1 with TRBJ2-7; D tentatively reads TRBD1 or TRBD2 (5 bases each). The length of the CDR3 is 13 residues. Trimming shortened V by 3 bases and J by 3 bases, and 10 bases separated the two germline ends. Germline loops: CDR1 SGHRS, CDR2 YFSETQ. The CDR3 protein is CASSWDRDYEQYF. The DNA for the CDR3 is TGCGCCAGCAGCTGGGACCGAGACTACGAGCAGTACTTC.

The chain links TRBV29-1 to TRBJ1-1; no clear D. Trimming stripped 4 bases from V and 0 bases from J, with 9 bases between. CDR1 is SQVTM, CDR2 ANQGSEA, per germline. This CDR3 is built from 13 residues. The CDR3 loop reads CSVVAVMNTEAFF. The CDR3 region has the DNA TGCAGCGTTGTGGCAGTTATGAACACTGAAGCTTTCTTT.

The chain has TRBV4-2 and TRBJ2-2; 9 positions agree with TRBD1. Germline CDR1 is LGHNA and CDR2 is YNFKEQ. Trimming removed 5 bases from V and 7 bases from J; junction bases left unmatched: 8. The CDR3 loop spans 15 amino acids. In nucleotides, the CDR3 is TGTGCCAGCAGCGATCCGGGACAGGGCAACGGGGAGCTGTTTTTT. Its translation is CASSDPGQGNGELFF.

This clone occurred a few times. The gene calls are TRBV29-1 and TRBJ2-3, with D possibly matching TRBD2 (7 bases). CDR1 is SQVTM, CDR2 ANQGSEA, per germline. Trimming took 5 bases from V and 0 from J, leaving 9 bases between them. The length of the CDR3 is 13 residues. CDR3 sequence reads: CSVRGASTDTQYF. The CDR3 DNA is TGCAGCGTTCGGGGGGCCAGCACAGATACGCAGTATTTT.

The chain couples TRBV13 to TRBJ2-1, with 8 bases matching TRBD2. The CDR3 has 15 amino acids. Germline V gives CDR1 PRHDT, CDR2 FYEKMQ (reference sequence). Trimming cost V 4 bases and J 4 bases; bases outside gene matches: 6. CDR3 sequence: CASSSGTSPYNEQFF. CDR3 in DNA: TGTGCCAGCAGCTCCGGGACTAGTCCGTACAATGAGCAGTTCTTC.

This clone was picked up a small number of times. The V call is TRBV10-3, the J call TRBJ1-2, with 9 nucleotides matching TRBD1. Per the germline V gene, CDR1 is ENHRY and CDR2 is SYGVKD. The CDR3 totals 12 residues. The V gene end was trimmed by 5 bases and the J gene end by 7 bases; junction bases not matched to a gene: 2. CDR3 sequence reads: CAISTGGGGYTF. For the CDR3, the DNA is TGTGCCATCAGTACAGGGGGCGGTGGCTACACCTTC.